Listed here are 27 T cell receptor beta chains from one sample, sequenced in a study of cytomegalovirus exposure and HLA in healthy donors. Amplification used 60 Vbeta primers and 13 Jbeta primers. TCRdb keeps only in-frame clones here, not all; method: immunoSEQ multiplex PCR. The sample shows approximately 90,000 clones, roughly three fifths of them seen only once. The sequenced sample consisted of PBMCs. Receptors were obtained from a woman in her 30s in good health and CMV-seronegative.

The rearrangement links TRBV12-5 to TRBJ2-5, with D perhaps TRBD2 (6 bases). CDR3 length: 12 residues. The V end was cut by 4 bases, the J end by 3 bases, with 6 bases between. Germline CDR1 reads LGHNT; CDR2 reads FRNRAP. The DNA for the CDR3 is TGTGCTAGTGGTTGGGGGGAAGAGACCCAGTACTTC. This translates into CASGWGEETQYF. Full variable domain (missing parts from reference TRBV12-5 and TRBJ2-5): DARVTQTPRHKVTEMGQEVTMRCQPILGHNTVFWYRQTMMQGLELLAYFRNRAPLDDSGMPKDRFSAEMPDATLATLKIQPSEPRDSAVYFCASGWGEETQYFGPGTRLLVL.

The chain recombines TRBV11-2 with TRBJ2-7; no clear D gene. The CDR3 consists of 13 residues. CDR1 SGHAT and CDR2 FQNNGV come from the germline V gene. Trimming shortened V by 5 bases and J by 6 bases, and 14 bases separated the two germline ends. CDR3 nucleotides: TGTGCCAGCAGCCCTAGTCTGGGTGCCGAGCAGTACTTC. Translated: CASSPSLGAEQYF.

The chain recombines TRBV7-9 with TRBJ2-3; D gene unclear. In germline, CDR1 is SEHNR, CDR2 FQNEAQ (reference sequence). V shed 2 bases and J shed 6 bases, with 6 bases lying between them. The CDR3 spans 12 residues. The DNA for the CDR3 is TGTGCCAGCAGCTTACAGGCGGATACGCAGTATTTT. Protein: CASSLQADTQYF.

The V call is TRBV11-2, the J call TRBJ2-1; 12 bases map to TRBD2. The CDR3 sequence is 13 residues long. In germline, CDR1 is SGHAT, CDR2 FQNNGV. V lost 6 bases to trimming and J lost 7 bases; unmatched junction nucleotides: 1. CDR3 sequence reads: CASRTSGRNEQFF. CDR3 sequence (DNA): TGTGCCAGCAGGACTAGCGGGAGAAATGAGCAGTTCTTC.

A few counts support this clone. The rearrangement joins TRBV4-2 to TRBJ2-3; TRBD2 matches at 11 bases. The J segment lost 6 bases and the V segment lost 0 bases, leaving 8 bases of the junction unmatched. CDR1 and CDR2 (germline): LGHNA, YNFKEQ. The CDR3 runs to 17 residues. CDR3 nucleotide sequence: TGTGCCAGCAGCCAAGATGGCGGGACTAGCGGAGGGGATACGCAGTATTTT. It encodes CASSQDGGTSGGDTQYF.

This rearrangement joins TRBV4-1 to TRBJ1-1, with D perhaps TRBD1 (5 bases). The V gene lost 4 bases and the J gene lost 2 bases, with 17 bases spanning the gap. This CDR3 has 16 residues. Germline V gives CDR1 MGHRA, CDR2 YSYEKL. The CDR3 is CASSPVGRRGNTEAFF. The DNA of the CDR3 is TGCGCCAGCAGCCCAGTGGGGCGGAGGGGTAACACTGAAGCTTTCTTT.

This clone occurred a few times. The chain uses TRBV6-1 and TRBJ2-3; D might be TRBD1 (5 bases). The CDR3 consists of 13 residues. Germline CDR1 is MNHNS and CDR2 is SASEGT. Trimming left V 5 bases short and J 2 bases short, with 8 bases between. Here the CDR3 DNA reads TGTGCCAGCAGTCCCAGGGTCACAGATACGCAGTATTTT. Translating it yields CASSPRVTDTQYF.

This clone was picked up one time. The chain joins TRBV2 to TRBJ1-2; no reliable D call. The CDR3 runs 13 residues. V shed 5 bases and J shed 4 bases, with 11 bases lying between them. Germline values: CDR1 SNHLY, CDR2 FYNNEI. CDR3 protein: CASSLVVSYGYTF. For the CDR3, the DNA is TGTGCCAGCAGTTTGGTAGTTTCCTATGGCTACACCTTC.

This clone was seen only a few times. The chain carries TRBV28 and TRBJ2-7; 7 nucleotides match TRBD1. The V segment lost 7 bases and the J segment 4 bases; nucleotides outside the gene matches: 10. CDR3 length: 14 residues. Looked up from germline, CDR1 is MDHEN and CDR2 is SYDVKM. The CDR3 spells CASTLFRGLYEQYF. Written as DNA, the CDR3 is TGTGCCAGCACCCTATTTAGGGGGCTGTACGAGCAGTACTTC.

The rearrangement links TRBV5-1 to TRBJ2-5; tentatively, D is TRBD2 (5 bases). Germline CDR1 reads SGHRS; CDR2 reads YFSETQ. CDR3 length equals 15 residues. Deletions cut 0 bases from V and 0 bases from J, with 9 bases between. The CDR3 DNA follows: TGCGCCAGCAGCTTGGCCACGGGGAACCAAGAGACCCAGTACTTC. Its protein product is CASSLATGNQETQYF.

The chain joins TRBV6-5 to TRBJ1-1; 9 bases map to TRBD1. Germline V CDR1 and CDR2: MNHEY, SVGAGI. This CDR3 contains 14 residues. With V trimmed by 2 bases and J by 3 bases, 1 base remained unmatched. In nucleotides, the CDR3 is TGTGCCAGCAGTTACGACAGGGGGTACACTGAAGCTTTCTTT. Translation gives CASSYDRGYTEAFF.

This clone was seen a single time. CDR3 amino acids: CASSLVAGSEAFF. CDR3 DNA sequence: TGTGCCAGCAGTTTAGTTGCAGGGTCTGAAGCTTTCTTT. V is TRBV27 and J is TRBJ1-1; possible D gene TRBD1, 5 bases. The V gene's germline CDR1 is MNHEY and CDR2 SMNVEV (reference sequence). The CDR3 totals 13 residues. Trimming took 2 bases from V and 6 from J, leaving 10 bases between them.

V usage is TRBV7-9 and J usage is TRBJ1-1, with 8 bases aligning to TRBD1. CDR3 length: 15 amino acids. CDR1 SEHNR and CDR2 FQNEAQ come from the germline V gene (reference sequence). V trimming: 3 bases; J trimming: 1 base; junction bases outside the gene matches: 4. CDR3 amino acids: CASSLRTGWNTEAFF. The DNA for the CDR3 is TGTGCCAGCAGCTTGCGGACAGGGTGGAACACTGAAGCTTTCTTT.

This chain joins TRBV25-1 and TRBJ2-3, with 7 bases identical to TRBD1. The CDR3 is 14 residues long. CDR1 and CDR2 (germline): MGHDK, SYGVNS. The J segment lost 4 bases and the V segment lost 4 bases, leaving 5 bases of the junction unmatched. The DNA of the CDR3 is TGTGCCAGCAGTGCTTACAGGGGTCCAGATACGCAGTATTTT. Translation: CASSAYRGPDTQYF.

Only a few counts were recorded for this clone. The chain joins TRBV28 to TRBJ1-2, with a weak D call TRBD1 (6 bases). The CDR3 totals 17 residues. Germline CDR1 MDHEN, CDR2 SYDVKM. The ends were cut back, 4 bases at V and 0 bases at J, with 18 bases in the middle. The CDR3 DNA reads TGTGCCAGCAGTTCGGTGGACAGTTCACTAGCTAACTATGGCTACACCTTC. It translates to CASSSVDSSLANYGYTF.

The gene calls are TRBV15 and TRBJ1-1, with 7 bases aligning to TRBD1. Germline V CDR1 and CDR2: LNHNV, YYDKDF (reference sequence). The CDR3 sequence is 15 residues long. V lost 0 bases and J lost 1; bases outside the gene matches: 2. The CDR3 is CATSRDHRGNTEAFF. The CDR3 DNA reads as TGTGCCACCAGCAGAGATCACAGGGGGAACACTGAAGCTTTCTTT.

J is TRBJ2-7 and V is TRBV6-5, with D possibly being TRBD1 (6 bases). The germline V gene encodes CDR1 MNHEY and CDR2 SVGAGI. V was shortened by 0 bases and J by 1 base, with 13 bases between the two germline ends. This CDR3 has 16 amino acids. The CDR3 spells CASSYSMGQGSYEQYF. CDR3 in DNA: TGTGCCAGCAGTTACTCGATGGGTCAGGGGTCCTACGAGCAGTACTTC.

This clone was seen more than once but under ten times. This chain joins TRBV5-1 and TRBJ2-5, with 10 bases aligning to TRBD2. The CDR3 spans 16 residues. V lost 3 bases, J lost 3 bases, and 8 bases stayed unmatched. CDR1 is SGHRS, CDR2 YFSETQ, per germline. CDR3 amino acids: CASSSGGLAGEETQYF. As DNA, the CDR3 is TGCGCCAGCAGCTCGGGGGGCCTAGCGGGGGAAGAGACCCAGTACTTC.

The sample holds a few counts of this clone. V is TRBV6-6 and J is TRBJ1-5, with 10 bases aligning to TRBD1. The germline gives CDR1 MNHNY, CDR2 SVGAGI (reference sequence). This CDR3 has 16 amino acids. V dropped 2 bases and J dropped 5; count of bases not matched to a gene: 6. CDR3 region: CASSYHAGQGHQPQHF. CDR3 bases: TGTGCCAGCAGTTACCATGCGGGACAGGGGCATCAGCCCCAGCATTTT.

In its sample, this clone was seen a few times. The CDR3 DNA follows: TGCGCCAGCAGCCATCGTGAGACCCAGTACTTC. Residues: CASSHRETQYF. The chain recombines TRBV4-1 with TRBJ2-5; D ambiguous. Germline-derived CDR1 and CDR2 are MGHRA and YSYEKL. V was cut by 3 bases and J by 5 bases, with 4 bases left in between. CDR3 length: 11 residues.

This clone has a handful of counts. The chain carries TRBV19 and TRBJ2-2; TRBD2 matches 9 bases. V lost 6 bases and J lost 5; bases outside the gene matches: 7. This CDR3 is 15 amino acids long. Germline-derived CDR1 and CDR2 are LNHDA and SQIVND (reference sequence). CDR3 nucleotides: TGTGCCAGTAGCGATAGCGGGAGAGGTACCGGGGAGCTGTTTTTT. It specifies CASSDSGRGTGELFF.

The DNA for the CDR3 is TGTGCCAGCAGTGAGGGCGGGCTCTCCTACAATGAGCAGTTCTTC. Translating gives CASSEGGLSYNEQFF. This chain joins TRBV2 and TRBJ2-1; possibly TRBD2 for D (5 bases). CDR1 SNHLY and CDR2 FYNNEI come from the germline V gene. CDR3 size: 15 residues. The germline V and J ends were trimmed by 3 bases and 0 bases, with 9 bases remaining between them.

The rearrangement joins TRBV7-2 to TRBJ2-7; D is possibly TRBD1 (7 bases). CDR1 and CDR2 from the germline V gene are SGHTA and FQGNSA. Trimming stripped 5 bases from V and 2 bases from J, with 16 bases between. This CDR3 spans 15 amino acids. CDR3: CASSPQGGGPYEQYF. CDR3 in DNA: TGTGCCAGCAGCCCCCAGGGGGGCGGTCCCTACGAGCAGTACTTC.

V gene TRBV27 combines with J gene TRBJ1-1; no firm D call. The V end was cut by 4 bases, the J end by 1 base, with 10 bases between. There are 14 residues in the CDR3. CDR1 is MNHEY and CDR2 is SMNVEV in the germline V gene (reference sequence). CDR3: CASSSILQNTEAFF. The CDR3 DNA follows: TGTGCCAGCAGTTCGATACTCCAGAACACTGAAGCTTTCTTT.

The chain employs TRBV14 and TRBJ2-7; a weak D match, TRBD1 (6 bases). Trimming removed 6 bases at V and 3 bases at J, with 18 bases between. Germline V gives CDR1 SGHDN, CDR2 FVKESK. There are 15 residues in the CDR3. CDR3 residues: CASSLIPDRDYEQYF. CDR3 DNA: TGTGCCAGCAGTCTGATCCCGGACAGAGACTACGAGCAGTACTTC.

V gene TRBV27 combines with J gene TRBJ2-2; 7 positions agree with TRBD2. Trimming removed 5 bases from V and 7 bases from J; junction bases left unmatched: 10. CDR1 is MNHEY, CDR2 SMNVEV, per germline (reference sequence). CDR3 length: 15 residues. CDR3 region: CASSQGGGGSGELFF. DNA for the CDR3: TGTGCCAGCAGTCAAGGTGGCGGGGGAAGCGGGGAGCTGTTTTTT.

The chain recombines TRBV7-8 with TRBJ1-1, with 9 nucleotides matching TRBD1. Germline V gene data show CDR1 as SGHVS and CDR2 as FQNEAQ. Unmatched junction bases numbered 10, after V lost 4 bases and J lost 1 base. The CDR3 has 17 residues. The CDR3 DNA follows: TGTGCCAGCAGCTCTCCCTGGACAGGGGAGAAGAACACTGAAGCTTTCTTT. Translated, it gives CASSSPWTGEKNTEAFF.